These 21 T cell receptor beta chains share one sample of origin, sequenced in a study of beta chain features in type 1 diabetes. Findings and limits, study-wide: There was a moderate but significant shortening of TCRB CDR3s in all four CD4+ subsets of Type 1 diabetes patients.

The isolated RNA, all of it, was reverse transcribed, so expressed TCRB transcripts were what got sequenced. The data were produced by immunoSEQ multiplex PCR, yet TCRdb's version contains in-frame clones alone and is incomplete. Seen here are about 340,000 clones, roughly 14% observed once, and the top ten hold roughly 0.015%. No antigen is known for these receptors. Input material: naive CD4+ T cells from blood. The receptors here all came from a woman between 18 and 29 years old with type 1 diabetes.

The chain is built from TRBV6-6 and TRBJ2-3; no definite D call. V shed 2 bases and J shed 5 bases, with 17 bases lying between them. The germline V gene encodes CDR1 MNHNY and CDR2 SVGAGI (reference sequence). This CDR3 is 16 amino acids long. CDR3 region: CASSYASRRAQDTQYF. The DNA for the CDR3 is TGTGCCAGCAGTTACGCTTCTAGGAGAGCCCAAGATACGCAGTATTTT.

This clone was counted a few times. The CDR3, as DNA: TGTGCCAGCAGGGGACAGGCGGCCTACAATGAGCAGTTCTTC. Its protein product is CASRGQAAYNEQFF. The chain combines TRBV5-4 with TRBJ2-1, with 8 bases that match TRBD1. Trimming removed 5 bases from V and 2 bases from J; junction bases left unmatched: 3. Germline V gene sequence: CDR1 SGHNT, CDR2 YYREEE (reference sequence). The CDR3 is 14 residues long.

This clone was counted between two and nine times. This rearrangement joins TRBV7-9 to TRBJ2-7; 9 nucleotides align to TRBD1. This CDR3 spans 15 amino acids. Germline V gene data show CDR1 as SEHNR and CDR2 as FQNEAQ (reference sequence). V shed 0 bases and J 5 bases; nucleotides not matched to a gene: 5. The CDR3 coding sequence is TGTGCCAGCAGCTTAGCTGGGACAGGGTACGACGAGCAGTACTTC. Translation gives CASSLAGTGYDEQYF.

There are a few counts of this clone. The rearrangement uses TRBV27 and TRBJ1-5, with 7 bases that match TRBD1. Trimming at V came to 6 bases and at J to 5 bases, leaving 10 bases not matched to a gene. CDR3 length: 15 amino acids. CDR1 is MNHEY, CDR2 SMNVEV, per germline (reference sequence). The CDR3 DNA sequence: TGTGCCAGCAGGCCCTTCCGGGACAGCCATCAGCCCCAGCATTTT. Amino acid sequence: CASRPFRDSHQPQHF.

Remarks on this clone: The same CDR3 is also encoded by other DNA sequences in this sample. The chain employs TRBV7-2 and TRBJ1-1; TRBD1 might be the D (6 bases). The V gene's germline CDR1 is SGHTA and CDR2 FQGNSA. This CDR3 contains 14 residues. V was trimmed by 3 bases and J by 0 bases, leaving 8 bases between them. CDR3 nucleotide sequence: TGTGCCAGCAGCTTTACAGGGTTGAACACTGAAGCTTTCTTT. Protein: CASSFTGLNTEAFF.

The sample holds a few counts of this clone. This chain links TRBV4-2 with TRBJ2-7, with 13 bases fitting TRBD2. After removal of 0 bases from V and 4 bases from J, the junction contained 6 bases not matched to a gene. Germline V gives CDR1 LGHNA, CDR2 YNFKEQ. The CDR3 is 17 amino acids. In DNA form, the CDR3 reads TGTGCCAGCAGCCAAGATCCCGGACTAGCGGGAGAATACGAGCAGTACTTC. Protein: CASSQDPGLAGEYEQYF.

This chain links TRBV27 with TRBJ2-7; the D gene is possibly TRBD1 (6 bases). Germline V lookup: CDR1 MNHEY, CDR2 SMNVEV (reference sequence). Trimming cost V 7 bases and J 7 bases, with 17 bases left between them. This CDR3 comprises 13 residues. The CDR3 spells CASKRAGAREQYF. The CDR3 DNA reads TGTGCCAGCAAACGAGCAGGGGCGAGAGAGCAGTACTTC.

There are a few counts of this clone. The gene calls are TRBV29-1 and TRBJ1-1, with 8 positions matching TRBD1. From germline, CDR1 is SQVTM and CDR2 ANQGSEA. This CDR3 has 15 residues. The V gene end was trimmed by 7 bases and the J gene end by 3 bases; junction bases not matched to a gene: 13. CDR3 nucleotides: TGCAGCGCCACGGACAGGGCTGGTTTGGACACTGAAGCTTTCTTT. As protein: CSATDRAGLDTEAFF. Looking up the rest from reference TRBV29-1 and TRBJ1-1 gives the full variable domain: SAVISQKPSRDICQRGTSLTIQCQVDSQVTMMFWYRQQPGQSLTLIATANQGSEATYESGFVIDKFPISRPNLTFSTLTVSNMSPEDSSIYLCSATDRAGLDTEAFFGQGTRLTVV.

The chain combines TRBV5-1 with TRBJ2-1, with D tentatively TRBD1 (5 bases). The CDR3 is 16 amino acids. The germline V gene has CDR1 SGHRS and CDR2 YFSETQ. V shed 5 bases and J shed 1 base, with 16 bases lying between them. CDR3 nucleotides: TGCGCCAGCAGAACCAACAGGTATCCTTCCTACAATGAGCAGTTCTTC. Protein product: CASRTNRYPSYNEQFF.

V and J are TRBV7-9 and TRBJ1-1; maybe TRBD1 (5 bases). The length of the CDR3 is 13 residues. Germline V gene data show CDR1 as SEHNR and CDR2 as FQNEAQ (reference sequence). Deletions cut 5 bases from V and 0 bases from J, with 7 bases between. The CDR3 is CASSQQVNTEAFF. The CDR3 DNA reads as TGTGCCAGCAGCCAACAGGTGAACACTGAAGCTTTCTTT.

This rearrangement joins TRBV7-2 to TRBJ2-3, with D possibly being TRBD2 (6 bases). Germline values: CDR1 SGHTA, CDR2 FQGNSA. The CDR3 totals 13 residues. V lost 4 bases, J lost 3 bases, and 8 bases lay in between. The CDR3 region has the DNA TGTGCCAGCAGCTCGGGAGATACAGATACGCAGTATTTT. Translated: CASSSGDTDTQYF.

This clone has just a few counts. At one of its ends the junction is not consistent with the germline gene, which may arise from a read error. This sequence joins TRBV4-2 and TRBJ1-2; TRBD1 is a possible D gene (6 bases). The CDR3 is 14 amino acids. CDR1 is LGHNA and CDR2 is YNFKEQ in the germline V gene. The CDR3: CASSQESGRGELWF. The CDR3 bases are TGTGCCAGCAGCCAAGAATCAGGCAGGGGAGAATTGTGGTTC.

This clone appeared a few times. This sequence joins TRBV12-5 and TRBJ2-5; 7 bases align to TRBD2. The ends lost 1 base at V and 5 bases at J; junction bases unmatched: 7. The CDR3 extends over 15 amino acids. Germline V gene sequence: CDR1 LGHNT, CDR2 FRNRAP. The CDR3 region has the DNA TGTGCTAGTGGTTTGGATCTAGCGGCCGCGGAGACCCAGTACTTC. Translated: CASGLDLAAAETQYF.

This clone was seen only a few times. V gene TRBV10-3 combines with J gene TRBJ2-3, with TRBD1 identical over 7 bases. Trimming removed 6 bases from V and 2 bases from J; junction bases left unmatched: 2. The CDR3 is 13 amino acids. CDR1 and CDR2 (germline): ENHRY, SYGVKD. CDR3 protein: CAIRGTDTDTQYF. CDR3 nucleotide sequence: TGTGCCATCAGGGGGACAGACACAGATACGCAGTATTTT.

The gene calls are TRBV9 and TRBJ2-1; 9 bases match TRBD2. Germline V gives CDR1 SGDLS, CDR2 YYNGEE. V shed 3 bases, J shed 5 bases, and the junction held 6 bases outside the gene matches. CDR3 length equals 15 residues. CDR3 loop: CASSAKTSGDNEQFF. The CDR3 DNA is TGTGCCAGCAGCGCCAAGACTAGCGGAGACAATGAGCAGTTCTTC.

V usage is TRBV5-4 and J usage is TRBJ2-2; tentative D call: TRBD2 (6 bases). The V gene's germline CDR1 is SGHNT and CDR2 YYREEE (reference sequence). The CDR3 loop spans 15 amino acids. V shed 2 bases and J shed 1 base, with 9 bases lying between them. Here the CDR3 DNA reads TGTGCCAGCAGCTTTTCCGGGGGGAACACCGGGGAGCTGTTTTTT. Residues: CASSFSGGNTGELFF.

This clone was observed a handful of times. The V call is TRBV7-2, the J call TRBJ2-3, with 12 bases identical to TRBD2. V trimming: 5 bases; J trimming: 3 bases; junction bases outside the gene matches: 6. This CDR3 spans 16 amino acids. Germline V gene lookup returns CDR1 SGHTA and CDR2 FQGNSA. The CDR3 spells CASSLKLAGGTDTQYF. The CDR3 region has the DNA TGTGCCAGCAGCCTAAAGCTAGCGGGAGGGACAGATACGCAGTATTTT.

This clone showed up just a few times. The V and J genes are TRBV19 and TRBJ2-2, with D maybe TRBD2 (6 bases). The germline V and J ends were trimmed by 9 bases and 7 bases, with 18 bases remaining between them. The CDR3 sequence is 14 residues long. The germline V gene encodes CDR1 LNHDA and CDR2 SQIVND (reference sequence). The CDR3 is CASQKHRENGELFF. CDR3 DNA sequence: TGTGCCAGCCAAAAACACCGGGAGAACGGGGAGCTGTTTTTT.

This clone appeared a few times. The chain uses TRBV6-6 and TRBJ2-7, with a tentative D call TRBD2 (7 bases). Trimming removed 3 bases from V and 2 bases from J, with 11 bases in between. The CDR3 covers 14 residues. Germline V gene lookup returns CDR1 MNHNY and CDR2 SVGAGI (reference sequence). CDR3 nucleotide sequence: TGTGCCAGCAGTTATGGGGGGGCCCCCTACGAGCAGTACTTC. Translated: CASSYGGAPYEQYF.

The gene calls are TRBV19 and TRBJ1-1, with a possible D match to TRBD1 (6 bases). Trimming removed 3 bases from V and 4 bases from J, with 21 bases in between. The CDR3 spans 17 residues. Germline CDR1 LNHDA, CDR2 SQIVND (reference sequence). Here the CDR3 DNA reads TGTGCCAGTAGTATTTGGACGCAGGGGAGTGGATTCACTGAAGCTTTCTTT. Its protein is CASSIWTQGSGFTEAFF.

The gene calls are TRBV6-5 and TRBJ2-3; D perhaps matches TRBD1 (5 bases). Germline CDR1 MNHEY, CDR2 SVGAGI. The CDR3 consists of 14 residues. Trimming stripped 6 bases from V and 2 bases from J, with 12 bases between. CDR3 DNA sequence: TGTGCCAGCAGGACAGAGTATATCACAGATACGCAGTATTTT. This translates into CASRTEYITDTQYF.